Shown below are 8 T cell receptor beta chains from a single sample sequenced in a study of T cells in women clearing cervical HPV infection. The method was immunoSEQ multiplex PCR; TCRdb's version includes in-frame clones alone and lacks a portion of them. The sample holds about 39,000 clones. Sequencing was performed on blood buffy coat. The receptors come from a woman between 18 and 69 years old with a cervical HPV16 infection that either progressed to CIN3+ or cleared (not recorded which).

Turning to this clone: Read coverage stops 3 residues before the CDR3 terminus; the germline J gene supplies the remainder. The chain has TRBV6-1 and TRBJ1-2; no reliable D call. Per the germline V gene, CDR1 is MNHNS and CDR2 is SASEGT. The CDR3 spans 12 residues. The part of the CDR3 DNA that was read is TGTGCCAGCAGTGGGAACCGCGGGGGC. Residues: CASSGNRGG. The full-length CDR3 reads as CASSGNRGGYTF.

Worth noting for this clone: The read ends 3 residues before the CDR3 terminus; that terminus is restored from the germline J gene. This chain joins TRBV18 and TRBJ1-1; TRBD1 agrees at 7 bases. The junction had 6 bases not matched to a gene; V was cut back by 4 bases and J by 1 base. The germline gives CDR1 KGHSH, CDR2 LQKENI. CDR3 length: 15 residues. The CDR3 protein is CASSLTGKSNTEAFF. The sequenced part of the CDR3 DNA is TGTGCCAGCTCACTGACAGGGAAGTCGAACACTGAA.

The sequenced part of the CDR3 DNA is TGCAGCGTAACTGGACTAGCGCACAATGAG. It is translated as CSVTGLAHNE. The whole CDR3 region reads CSVTGLAHNEQFF. This chain connects TRBV29-1 to TRBJ2-1, with 9 positions matching TRBD2. The read stops 3 residues short of the end of the CDR3; the missing end is completed from the germline J gene. This CDR3 has 13 residues. The J segment lost 5 bases and the V segment lost 6 bases, leaving 5 bases of the junction unmatched. CDR1 and CDR2 from the germline V gene are SQVTM and ANQGSEA.

In regard to this clone: Read data end 3 residues before the CDR3 end; the end is taken from the germline J gene. The chain couples TRBV20-1 to TRBJ1-2; D is ambiguous. Germline V gives CDR1 DFQATT, CDR2 SNEGSKA (reference sequence). The length of the CDR3 is 16 residues. V lost 1 base, J lost 4 bases, and 19 bases lay in between. The CDR3 DNA, read in part, is TGCAGTGCTAGAGGGCCGGAGGCAGCGTGGTCCTATGGC. This translates into CSARGPEAAWSYG. The full CDR3 is CSARGPEAAWSYGYTF.

To note about this clone: The sequenced fragment ends 3 residues before the CDR3 boundary, so the rest is inferred from the germline J gene. The chain combines TRBV7-2 with TRBJ2-1; 7 bases are a match to TRBD2. Germline assignment: CDR1 SGHTA and CDR2 FQGNSA. The CDR3 contains 15 residues. The ends lost 2 bases at V and 4 bases at J; junction bases unmatched: 5. CDR3 DNA (partial): TGTGCCAGCAGCTTAACGGCGGGGGAATACAATGAG. As protein: CASSLTAGEYNE. The complete CDR3 reads CASSLTAGEYNEQFF.

Details on this clone: The CDR3 goes on 3 residues after the read ends, and that part is filled in from the germline J gene. The chain couples TRBV5-6 to TRBJ1-2; 9 bases are a match to TRBD1. CDR3 size: 15 residues. Germline assignment: CDR1 SGHDT and CDR2 YYEEEE. V shed 4 bases and J 4 bases; nucleotides not matched to a gene: 8. The CDR3 loop is CASSLADRGSYGYTF. The covered CDR3 bases are TGTGCCAGCAGCCTGGCAGACAGGGGGAGCTATGGC. Filled out from reference TRBV5-6 and TRBJ1-2, the complete variable domain reads DAGVTQSPTHLIKTRGQQVTLRCSPKSGHDTVSWYQQALGQGPQFIFQYYEEEERQRGNFPDRFSGHQFPNYSSELNVNALLLGDSALYLCASSLADRGSYGYTFGSGTRLTVV.

Concerning this clone: The CDR3 is cut off 3 residues early in the read; its end comes from the germline J gene. The chain uses TRBV6-4 and TRBJ2-3; D call uncertain. Trimming pared 2 bases from V and 7 bases from J, leaving 4 bases between. This CDR3 is 11 amino acids long. The germline V gene encodes CDR1 MRHNA and CDR2 SNTAGT. CDR3 sequence: CASSDGYTQYF. Incomplete CDR3 DNA: TGTGCCAGCAGTGACGGCTATACG.

To note about this clone: The CDR3 extends 3 residues past the end of the read, so its final part is completed from the germline J gene. This chain uses TRBV7-9 with TRBJ1-1; 9 positions match TRBD1. This CDR3 is built from 15 residues. Germline CDR1 SEHNR, CDR2 FQNEAQ (reference sequence). CDR3 protein: CASRSPGQGASKAFF. The sequenced CDR3 bases are TGTGCCAGCAGATCTCCGGGACAGGGAGCGAGTAAA.